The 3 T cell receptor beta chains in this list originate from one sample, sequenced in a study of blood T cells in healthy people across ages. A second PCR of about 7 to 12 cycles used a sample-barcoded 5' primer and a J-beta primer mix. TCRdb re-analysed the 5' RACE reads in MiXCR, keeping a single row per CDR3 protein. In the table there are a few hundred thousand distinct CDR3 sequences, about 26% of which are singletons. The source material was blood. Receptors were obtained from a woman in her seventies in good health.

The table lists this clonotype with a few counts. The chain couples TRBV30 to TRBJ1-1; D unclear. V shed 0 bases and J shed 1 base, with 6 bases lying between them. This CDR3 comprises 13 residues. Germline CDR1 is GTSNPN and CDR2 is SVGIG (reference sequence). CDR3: CAWSVGQNTEAFF. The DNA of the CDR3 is TGTGCCTGGAGTGTAGGGCAGAACACTGAAGCTTTCTTT. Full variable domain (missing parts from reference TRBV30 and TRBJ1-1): SQTIHQWPATLVQPVGSPLSLECTVEGTSNPNLYWYRQAAGRGLQLLFYSVGIGQISSEVPQNLSASRPQDRQFILSSKKLLLSDSGFYLCAWSVGQNTEAFFGQGTRLTVV.

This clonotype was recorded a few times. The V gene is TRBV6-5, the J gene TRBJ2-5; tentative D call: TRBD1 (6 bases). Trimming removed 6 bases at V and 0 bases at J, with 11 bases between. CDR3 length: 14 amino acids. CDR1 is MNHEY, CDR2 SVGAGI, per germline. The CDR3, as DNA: TGTGCCAGCAGGGACCGGGACAACCAAGAGACCCAGTACTTC. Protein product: CASRDRDNQETQYF.

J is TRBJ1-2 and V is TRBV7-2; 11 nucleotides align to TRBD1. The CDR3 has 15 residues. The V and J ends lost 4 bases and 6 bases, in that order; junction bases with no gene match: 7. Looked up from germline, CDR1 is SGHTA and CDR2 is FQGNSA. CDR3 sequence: CASSSTGQGVNGYTF. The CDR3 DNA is TGTGCCAGCAGCTCCACGGGACAGGGGGTCAATGGCTACACCTTC.